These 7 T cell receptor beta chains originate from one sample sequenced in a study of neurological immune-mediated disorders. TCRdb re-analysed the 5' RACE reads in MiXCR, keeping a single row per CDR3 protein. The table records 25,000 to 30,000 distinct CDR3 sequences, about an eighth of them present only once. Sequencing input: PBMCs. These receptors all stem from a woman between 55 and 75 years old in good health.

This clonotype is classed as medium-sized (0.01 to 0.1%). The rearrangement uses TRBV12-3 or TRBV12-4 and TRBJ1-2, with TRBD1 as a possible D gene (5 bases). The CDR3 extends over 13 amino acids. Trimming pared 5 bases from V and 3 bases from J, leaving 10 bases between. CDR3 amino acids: CASSQGNDYGYTF. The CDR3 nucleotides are TGTGCCAGCAGTCAGGGAAACGACTATGGCTACACCTTC.

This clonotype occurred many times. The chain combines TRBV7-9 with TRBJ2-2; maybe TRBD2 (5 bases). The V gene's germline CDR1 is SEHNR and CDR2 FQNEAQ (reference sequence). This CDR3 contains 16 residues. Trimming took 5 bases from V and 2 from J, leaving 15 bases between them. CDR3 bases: TGTGCCAGCAGCCCAGAGCGGCTGATTAACACCGGGGAGCTGTTTTTT. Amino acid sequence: CASSPERLINTGELFF.

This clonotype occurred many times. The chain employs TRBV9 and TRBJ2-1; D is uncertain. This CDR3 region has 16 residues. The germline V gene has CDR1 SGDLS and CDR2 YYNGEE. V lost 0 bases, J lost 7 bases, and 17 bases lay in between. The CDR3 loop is CASSVEVAGRWNEQFF. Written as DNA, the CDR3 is TGTGCCAGCAGCGTAGAAGTAGCCGGGCGTTGGAATGAGCAGTTCTTC. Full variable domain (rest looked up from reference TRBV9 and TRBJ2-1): DSGVTQTPKHLITATGQRVTLRCSPRSGDLSVYWYQQSLDQGLQFLIQYYNGEERAKGNILERFSAQQFPDLHSELNLSSLELGDSALYFCASSVEVAGRWNEQFFGPGTRLTVL.

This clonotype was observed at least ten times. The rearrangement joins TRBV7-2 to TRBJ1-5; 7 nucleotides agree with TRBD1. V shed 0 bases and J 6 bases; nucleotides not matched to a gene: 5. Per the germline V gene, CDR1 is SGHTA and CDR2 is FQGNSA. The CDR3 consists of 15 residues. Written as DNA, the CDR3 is TGTGCCAGCAGCTTAGCACAGGGGTCGGGTCAGCCCCAGCATTTT. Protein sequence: CASSLAQGSGQPQHF.

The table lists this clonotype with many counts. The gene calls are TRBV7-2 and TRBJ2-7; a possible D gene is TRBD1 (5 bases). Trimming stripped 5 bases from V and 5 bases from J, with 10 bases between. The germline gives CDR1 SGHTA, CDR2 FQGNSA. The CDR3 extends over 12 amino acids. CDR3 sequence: CASSPLGDEQYF. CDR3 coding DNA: TGTGCCAGCAGCCCTCTAGGGGACGAGCAGTACTTC.

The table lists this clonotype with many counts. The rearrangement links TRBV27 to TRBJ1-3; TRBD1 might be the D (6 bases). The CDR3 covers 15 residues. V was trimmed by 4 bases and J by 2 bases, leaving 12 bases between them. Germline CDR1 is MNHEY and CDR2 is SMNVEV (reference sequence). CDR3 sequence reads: CASSSQGFAGNTIYF. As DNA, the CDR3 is TGTGCCAGCAGTTCACAGGGCTTCGCTGGAAACACCATATATTTT.

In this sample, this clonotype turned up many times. The CDR3 DNA is TGTGCCAGCAGTTTTGCCCAGGGTTCCAACACTGAAGCTTTCTTT. It encodes CASSFAQGSNTEAFF. The chain couples TRBV12-3 or TRBV12-4 to TRBJ1-1; D is possibly TRBD1 (5 bases). The CDR3 is 15 residues long. V lost 3 bases and J lost 2, with 13 bases in between.